The 10 T cell receptor beta chains presented below share a single source sample, sequenced in a study of blood T cell repertoires in COVID-19. Clones were sequenced by immunoSEQ multiplex PCR, and TCRdb holds only the in-frame ones, with some missing. The profile shows around 49,000 clones, 65% to 90% of them singletons. Sequences were obtained from peripheral blood. These receptors were taken from an elderly woman with COVID-19, enrolled during active disease.

The V call is TRBV4-1, the J call TRBJ2-7, with D unclear. The germline CDR1 and CDR2 sequences are MGHRA and YSYEKL. Trimming took 4 bases from V and 0 from J, leaving 7 bases between them. This CDR3 is 13 amino acids long. DNA of the CDR3: TGCGCCAGCAGCCCTCTTTTCTCCTACGAGCAGTACTTC. Amino acid sequence: CASSPLFSYEQYF.

The chain links TRBV27 to TRBJ2-7; 7 bases match TRBD2. The length of the CDR3 is 14 residues. V shed 6 bases and J 3 bases; nucleotides not matched to a gene: 8. Germline values: CDR1 MNHEY, CDR2 SMNVEV (reference sequence). The CDR3 coding sequence is TGTGCCAGCAGGGGGGGAGGGTCATACTACGAGCAGTACTTC. Amino acids: CASRGGGSYYEQYF.

The chain links TRBV6-6 to TRBJ2-1, with 8 bases aligning to TRBD1. The CDR3 consists of 16 residues. The V gene's germline CDR1 is MNHNY and CDR2 SVGAGI (reference sequence). The trim removed 5 bases at V and 2 bases at J, leaving 8 bases unmatched. Written as DNA, the CDR3 is TGTGCCAGCAGTACAGGACAGGGTGGGGCCTACAATGAGCAGTTCTTC. Translated: CASSTGQGGAYNEQFF.

The chain couples TRBV4-1 to TRBJ1-3; D unresolved. With 5 bases removed from V and 0 bases from J, the gap between germline ends came to 14 bases. Germline V CDR1 and CDR2: MGHRA, YSYEKL. The CDR3 contains 16 residues. This CDR3 reads CASSSPRLSSGNTIYF. DNA for the CDR3: TGCGCCAGCAGCTCACCACGACTGTCCTCTGGAAACACCATATATTTT.

The J gene is TRBJ2-3, the V gene TRBV28; TRBD1 aligns across 7 bases. The CDR3 extends over 14 amino acids. After removal of 9 bases from V and 2 bases from J, the junction contained 8 bases not matched to a gene. The germline V gene has CDR1 MDHEN and CDR2 SYDVKM. The CDR3 bases are TGTGCCAGTTTGACAGGGCCCCCCACAGATACGCAGTATTTT. It specifies CASLTGPPTDTQYF.

This clone was seen a handful of times. The gene calls are TRBV11-2 and TRBJ1-3; D not certain. The CDR3 contains 16 residues. Germline CDR1 is SGHAT and CDR2 is FQNNGV. Deletions cut 0 bases from V and 0 bases from J, with 9 bases between. The CDR3 bases are TGTGCCAGCAGCTTAGATCTGGCAGTCTCTGGAAACACCATATATTTT. Amino acid sequence: CASSLDLAVSGNTIYF.

The table lists this clone with a few counts. The chain combines TRBV6-5 with TRBJ2-1; D is possibly TRBD1 (6 bases). This CDR3 comprises 16 residues. Trimming removed 2 bases at V and 4 bases at J, with 15 bases between. CDR1 is MNHEY, CDR2 SVGAGI, per germline. The DNA of the CDR3 is TGTGCCAGCAGTTACAATTGGGGGCCCTCTTACAATGAGCAGTTCTTC. This codes for CASSYNWGPSYNEQFF.

This clone has just a few counts. V usage is TRBV2 and J usage is TRBJ2-7; TRBD2 matches 7 bases. CDR3 length: 15 amino acids. From germline, CDR1 is SNHLY and CDR2 FYNNEI. V lost 5 bases, J lost 5 bases, and 12 bases stayed unmatched. CDR3 coding DNA: TGTGCCAGCAGTCCTTGGACTAGAGAAGGTAACGAGCAGTACTTC. Translation gives CASSPWTREGNEQYF. The whole variable domain, filled in from reference TRBV2 and TRBJ2-7, reads EPEVTQTPSHQVTQMGQEVILRCVPISNHLYFYWYRQILGQKVEFLVSFYNNEISEKSEIFDDQFSVERPDGSNFTLKIRSTKLEDSAMYFCASSPWTREGNEQYFGPGTRLTVT.

Remarks on this clone: At one end, the junction sequence differs from germline, possibly due to a read error. This chain links TRBV7-7 with TRBJ2-2, with a weak D call TRBD2 (6 bases). CDR1 is SSHAT, CDR2 FNYEAQ, per germline (reference sequence). The CDR3 has 15 amino acids. The CDR3 reads CASSSRGVNTGELFF. In nucleotides, the CDR3 is TGTGCTAGCAGCTCTCGCGGGGTGAACACCGGGGAGCTGTTTTTT.

This clone appeared once. This chain uses TRBV4-1 with TRBJ2-2; TRBD2 is a possible D gene (7 bases). The CDR3 spans 17 residues. The germline V and J ends were trimmed by 1 base and 5 bases, with 17 bases remaining between them. Germline CDR1 is MGHRA and CDR2 is YSYEKL. The CDR3 DNA sequence: TGCGCCAGCAGCCAAGCAGGGGAGGGAGGTCGTACCGGGGAGCTGTTTTTT. It is translated as CASSQAGEGGRTGELFF.